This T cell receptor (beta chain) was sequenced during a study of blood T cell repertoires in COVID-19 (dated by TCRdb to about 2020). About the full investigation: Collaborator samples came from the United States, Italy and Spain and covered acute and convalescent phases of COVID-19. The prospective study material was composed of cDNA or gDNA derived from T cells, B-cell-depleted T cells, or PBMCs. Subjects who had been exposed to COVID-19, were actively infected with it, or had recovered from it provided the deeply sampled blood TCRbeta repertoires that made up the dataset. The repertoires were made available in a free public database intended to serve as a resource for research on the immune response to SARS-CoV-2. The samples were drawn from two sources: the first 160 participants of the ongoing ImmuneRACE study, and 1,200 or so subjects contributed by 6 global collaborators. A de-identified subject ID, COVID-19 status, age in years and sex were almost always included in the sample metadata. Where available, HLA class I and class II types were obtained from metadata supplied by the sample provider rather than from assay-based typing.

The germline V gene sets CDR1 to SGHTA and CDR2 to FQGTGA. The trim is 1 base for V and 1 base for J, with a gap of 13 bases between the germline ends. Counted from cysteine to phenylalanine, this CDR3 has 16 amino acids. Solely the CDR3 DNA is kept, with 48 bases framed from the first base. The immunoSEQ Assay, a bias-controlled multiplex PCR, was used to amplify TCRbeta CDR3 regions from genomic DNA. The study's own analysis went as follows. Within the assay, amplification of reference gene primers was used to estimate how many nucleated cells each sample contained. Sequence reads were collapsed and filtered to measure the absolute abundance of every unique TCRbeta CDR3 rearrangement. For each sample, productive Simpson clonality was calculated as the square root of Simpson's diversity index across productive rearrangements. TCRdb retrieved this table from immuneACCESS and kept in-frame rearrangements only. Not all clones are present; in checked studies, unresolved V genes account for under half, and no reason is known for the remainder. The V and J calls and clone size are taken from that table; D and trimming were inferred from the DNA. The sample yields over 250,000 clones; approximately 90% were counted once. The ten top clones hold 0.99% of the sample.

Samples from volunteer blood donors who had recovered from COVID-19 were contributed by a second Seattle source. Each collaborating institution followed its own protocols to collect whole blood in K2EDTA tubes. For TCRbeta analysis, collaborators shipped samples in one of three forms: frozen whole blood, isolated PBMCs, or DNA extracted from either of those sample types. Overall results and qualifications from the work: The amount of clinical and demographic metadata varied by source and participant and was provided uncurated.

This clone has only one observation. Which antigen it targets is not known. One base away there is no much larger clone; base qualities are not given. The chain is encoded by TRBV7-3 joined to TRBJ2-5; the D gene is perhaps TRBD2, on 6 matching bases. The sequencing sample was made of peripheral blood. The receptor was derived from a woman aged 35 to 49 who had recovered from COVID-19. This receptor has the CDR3 CASSLRGTLIQETQYF. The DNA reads TGTGCCAGCAGCTTAAGGGGGACTCTGATCCAAGAGACCCAGTACTTC.